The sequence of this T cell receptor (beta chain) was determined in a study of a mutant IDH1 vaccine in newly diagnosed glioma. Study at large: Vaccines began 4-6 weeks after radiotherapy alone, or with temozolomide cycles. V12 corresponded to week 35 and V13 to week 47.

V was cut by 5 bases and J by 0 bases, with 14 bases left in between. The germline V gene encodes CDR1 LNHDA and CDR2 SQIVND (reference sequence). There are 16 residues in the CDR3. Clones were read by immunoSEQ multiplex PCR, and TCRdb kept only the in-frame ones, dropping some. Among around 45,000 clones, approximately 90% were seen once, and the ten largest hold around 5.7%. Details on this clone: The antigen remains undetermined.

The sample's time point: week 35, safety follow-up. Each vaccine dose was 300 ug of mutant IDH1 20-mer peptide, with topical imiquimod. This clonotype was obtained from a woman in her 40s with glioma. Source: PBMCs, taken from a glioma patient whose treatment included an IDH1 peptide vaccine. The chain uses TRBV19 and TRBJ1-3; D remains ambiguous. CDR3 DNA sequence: TGTGCCAGTAGTCCTGACCGGGTCTTCTCTGGAAACACCATATATTTT. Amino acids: CASSPDRVFSGNTIYF. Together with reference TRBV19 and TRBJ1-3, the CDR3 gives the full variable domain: DGGITQSPKYLFRKEGQNVTLSCEQNLNHDAMYWYRQDPGQGLRLIYYSQIVNDFQKGDIAEGYSVSREKKESFPLTVTSAQKNPTAFYLCASSPDRVFSGNTIYFGEGSWLTVV.